This T cell receptor beta chain is drawn from a study of T cell changes during pregnancy in multiple sclerosis. TCRdb keeps only in-frame clones here, not all; method: immunoSEQ multiplex PCR. The sample has about 51,000 clones; 93% are singletons. Germline CDR1 LNHDA, CDR2 SQIVND (reference sequence). V was pared by 4 bases and J by 4 bases, with 5 bases between. The CDR3 has 12 amino acids. In its sample, this clone was seen once. The sequence derives from a female donor with multiple sclerosis, enrolled in a pregnancy study. The sample here was peripheral blood, taken in the second trimester of pregnancy. The gene calls are TRBV19 and TRBJ2-1; unclear D gene. CDR3 in amino acids: CASSTLYNEQFF. The CDR3 region has the DNA TGTGCCAGTAGTACCCTATACAATGAGCAGTTCTTC.